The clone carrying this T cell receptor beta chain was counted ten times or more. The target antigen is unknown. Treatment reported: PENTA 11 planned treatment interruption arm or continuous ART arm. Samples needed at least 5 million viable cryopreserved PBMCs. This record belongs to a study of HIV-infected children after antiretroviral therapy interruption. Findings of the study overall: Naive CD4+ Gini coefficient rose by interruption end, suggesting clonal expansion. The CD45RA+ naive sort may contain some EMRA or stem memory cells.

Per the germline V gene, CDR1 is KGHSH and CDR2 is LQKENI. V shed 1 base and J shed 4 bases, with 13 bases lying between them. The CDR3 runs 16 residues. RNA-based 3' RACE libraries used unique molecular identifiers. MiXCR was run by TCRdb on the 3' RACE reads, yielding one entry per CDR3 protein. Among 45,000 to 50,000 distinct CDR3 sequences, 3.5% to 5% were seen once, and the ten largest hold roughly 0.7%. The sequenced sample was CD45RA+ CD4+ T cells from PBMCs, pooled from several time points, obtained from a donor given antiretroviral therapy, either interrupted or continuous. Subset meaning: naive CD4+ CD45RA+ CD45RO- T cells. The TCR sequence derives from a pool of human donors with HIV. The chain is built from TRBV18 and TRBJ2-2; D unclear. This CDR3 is CASSPQFGRSTGELFF. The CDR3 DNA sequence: TGTGCCAGCTCACCACAGTTCGGACGGTCCACCGGGGAGCTGTTTTTT.